Only a few counts were recorded for the clone carrying this T cell receptor beta chain. Germline V gene sequence: CDR1 KGHSH, CDR2 LQKENI. The CDR3 covers 15 residues. Between the trimmed V and J ends, which lost 3 bases and 5 bases, there was a span of 14 bases. This entry is derived from a study of blood T cell repertoires in COVID-19. The assay was immunoSEQ multiplex PCR, and TCRdb's table has in-frame clones only and misses some. The sample lists about 200,000 clones; around nine tenths were seen once. The TCR originated in a man in his fifties or sixties with active or convalescent COVID-19. Specimen: peripheral blood. The V call is TRBV18, the J call TRBJ1-5; D gene ambiguous. CDR3 DNA sequence: TGTGCCAGCTCACCGGATCCAGGTTTCGATCAGCCCCAGCATTTT. Its protein is CASSPDPGFDQPQHF.